This T cell receptor beta chain stems from a study of T cells in Graves' hyperthyroidism and ophthalmopathy. RNA transcripts provided the source from which TCR beta CDR3 regions were amplified. First-round RT-PCR targeting the TCR CDR3 was performed with the HTBI primer set. TCRdb independently ran MiXCR on the multiplex PCR reads; one entry per CDR3 protein. The table records 500,000 to 650,000 distinct CDR3 sequences, approximately 14% of them present only once. V dropped 5 bases and J dropped 5; count of bases not matched to a gene: 4. Germline V gives CDR1 MNHNS, CDR2 SASEGT. This CDR3 comprises 14 residues.

This receptor was obtained from a woman aged 50 to 65 with Graves' ophthalmopathy. The chain carries TRBV6-1 and TRBJ2-1, with 9 bases that match TRBD1. Sequencing was performed on blood. CDR3 bases: TGTGCCAGCAGTACGACAGGGGGGGACAATGAGCAGTTCTTC. It is translated as CASSTTGGDNEQFF.